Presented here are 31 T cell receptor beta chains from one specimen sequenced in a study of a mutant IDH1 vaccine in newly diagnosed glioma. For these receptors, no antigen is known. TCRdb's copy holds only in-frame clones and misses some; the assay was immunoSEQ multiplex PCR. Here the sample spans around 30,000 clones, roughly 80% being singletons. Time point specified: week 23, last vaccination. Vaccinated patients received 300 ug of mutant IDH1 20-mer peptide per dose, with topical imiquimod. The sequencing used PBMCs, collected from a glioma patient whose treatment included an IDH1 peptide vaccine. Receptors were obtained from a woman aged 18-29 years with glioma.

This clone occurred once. The CDR3 nucleotides are TGTGCCAGCAGTGAACAGGGGGCTCAAGAGCAGTACTTC. Residues: CASSEQGAQEQYF. V gene TRBV2 combines with J gene TRBJ2-7, with 8 bases identical to TRBD1. Losses at the gene ends were 2 bases for V and 7 bases for J; bases not matched to a gene: 4. The CDR3 has 13 amino acids. Germline assignment: CDR1 SNHLY and CDR2 FYNNEI.

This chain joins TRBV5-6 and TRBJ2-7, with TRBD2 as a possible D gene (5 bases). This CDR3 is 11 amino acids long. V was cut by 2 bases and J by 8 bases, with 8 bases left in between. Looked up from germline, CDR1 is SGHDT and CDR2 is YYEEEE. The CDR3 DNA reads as TGTGCCAGCAGCTTTAGGGAGAAGCAGTACTTC. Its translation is CASSFREKQYF.

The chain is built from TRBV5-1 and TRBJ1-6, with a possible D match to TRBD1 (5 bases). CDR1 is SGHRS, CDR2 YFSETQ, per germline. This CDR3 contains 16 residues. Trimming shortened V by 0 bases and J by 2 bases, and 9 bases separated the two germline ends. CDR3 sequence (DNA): TGCGCCAGCAGCTTGGCGGCACAGGCCTATAATTCACCCCTCCACTTT. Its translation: CASSLAAQAYNSPLHF.

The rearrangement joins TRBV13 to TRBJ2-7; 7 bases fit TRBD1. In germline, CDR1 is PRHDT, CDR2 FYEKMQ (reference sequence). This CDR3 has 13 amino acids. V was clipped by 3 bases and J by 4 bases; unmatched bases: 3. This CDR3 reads CASSFTGEYEQYF. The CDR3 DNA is TGTGCCAGCAGCTTTACAGGGGAATACGAGCAGTACTTC. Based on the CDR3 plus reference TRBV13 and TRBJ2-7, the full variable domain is AAGVIQSPRHLIKEKRETATLKCYPIPRHDTVYWYQQGPGQDPQFLISFYEKMQSDKGSIPDRFSAQQFSDYHSELNMSSLELGDSALYFCASSFTGEYEQYFGPGTRLTVT.

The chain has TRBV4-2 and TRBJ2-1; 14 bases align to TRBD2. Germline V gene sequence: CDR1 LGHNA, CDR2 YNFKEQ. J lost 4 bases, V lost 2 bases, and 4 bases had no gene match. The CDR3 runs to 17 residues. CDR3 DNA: TGTGCCAGCAGCCAACCGACTAGCGGGGGGGCATACAATGAGCAGTTCTTC. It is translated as CASSQPTSGGAYNEQFF.

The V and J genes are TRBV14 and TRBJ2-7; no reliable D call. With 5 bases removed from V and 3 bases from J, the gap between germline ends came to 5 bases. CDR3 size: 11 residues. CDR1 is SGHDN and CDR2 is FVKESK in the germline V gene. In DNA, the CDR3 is TGTGCCAGCAGCTACAGCTACGAGCAGTACTTC. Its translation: CASSYSYEQYF.

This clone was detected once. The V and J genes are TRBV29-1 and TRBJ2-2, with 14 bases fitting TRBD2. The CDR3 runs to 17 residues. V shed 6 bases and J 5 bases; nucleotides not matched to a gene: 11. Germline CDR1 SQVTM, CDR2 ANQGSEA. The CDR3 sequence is CSVAGLAGEGRTGELFF. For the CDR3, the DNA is TGCAGCGTCGCGGGACTAGCGGGAGAGGGAAGGACCGGGGAGCTGTTTTTT.

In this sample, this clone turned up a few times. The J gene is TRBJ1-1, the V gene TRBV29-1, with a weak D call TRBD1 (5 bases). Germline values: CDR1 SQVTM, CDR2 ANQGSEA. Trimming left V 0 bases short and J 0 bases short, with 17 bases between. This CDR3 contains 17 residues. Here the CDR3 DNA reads TGCAGCGTTGAAGATGAATCGATGGCAGGGTTGAACACTGAAGCTTTCTTT. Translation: CSVEDESMAGLNTEAFF.

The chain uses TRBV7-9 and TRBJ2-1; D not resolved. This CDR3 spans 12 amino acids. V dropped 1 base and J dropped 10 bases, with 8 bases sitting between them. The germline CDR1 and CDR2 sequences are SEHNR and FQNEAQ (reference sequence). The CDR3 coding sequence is TGTGCCAGCAGCTTAGGGTACGTGGAGCAGTTCTTC. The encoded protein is CASSLGYVEQFF.

The CDR3 reads CASSPNGPGQENQPQHF. The CDR3, as DNA: TGTGCCAGTAGTCCAAATGGGCCGGGACAGGAAAATCAGCCCCAGCATTTT. The rearrangement uses TRBV19 and TRBJ1-5; 8 nucleotides align to TRBD1. CDR1 is LNHDA, CDR2 SQIVND, per germline (reference sequence). Germline trimming cut 5 bases from V and 4 bases from J; bases unmatched to any gene: 13. The CDR3 covers 17 residues.

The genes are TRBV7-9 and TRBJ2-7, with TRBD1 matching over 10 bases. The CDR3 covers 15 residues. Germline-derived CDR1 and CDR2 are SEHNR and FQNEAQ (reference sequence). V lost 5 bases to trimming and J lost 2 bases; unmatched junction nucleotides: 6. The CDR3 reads CASSRTGGETYEQYF. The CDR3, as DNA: TGTGCCAGCAGCCGGACAGGGGGGGAGACCTACGAGCAGTACTTC.

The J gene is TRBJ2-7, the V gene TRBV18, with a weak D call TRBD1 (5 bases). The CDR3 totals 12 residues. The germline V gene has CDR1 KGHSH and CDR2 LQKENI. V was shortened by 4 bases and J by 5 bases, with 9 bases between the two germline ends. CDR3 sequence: CASSLQGNEQYF. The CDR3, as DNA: TGTGCCAGCTCACTGCAGGGAAACGAGCAGTACTTC.

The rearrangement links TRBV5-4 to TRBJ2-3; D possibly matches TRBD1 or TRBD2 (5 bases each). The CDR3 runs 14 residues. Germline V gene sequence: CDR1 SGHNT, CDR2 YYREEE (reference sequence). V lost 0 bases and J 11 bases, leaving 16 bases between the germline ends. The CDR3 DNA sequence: TGTGCCAGCAGCTTGGGATTAGGGGAAGAGGGGCAGTATTTT. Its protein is CASSLGLGEEGQYF.

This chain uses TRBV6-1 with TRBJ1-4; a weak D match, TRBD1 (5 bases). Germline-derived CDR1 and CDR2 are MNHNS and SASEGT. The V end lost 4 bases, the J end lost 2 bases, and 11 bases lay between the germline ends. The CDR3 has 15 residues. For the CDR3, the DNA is TGTGCCAGCAGTGCATCAGGGCTGACTAATGAAAAACTGTTTTTT. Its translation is CASSASGLTNEKLFF.

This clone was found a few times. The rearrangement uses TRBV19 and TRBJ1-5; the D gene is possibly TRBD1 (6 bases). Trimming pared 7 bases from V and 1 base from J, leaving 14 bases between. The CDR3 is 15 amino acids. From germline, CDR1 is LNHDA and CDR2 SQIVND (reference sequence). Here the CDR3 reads CASTKDRLSNQPQHF. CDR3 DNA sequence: TGTGCCAGTACTAAGGACAGACTAAGCAATCAGCCCCAGCATTTT. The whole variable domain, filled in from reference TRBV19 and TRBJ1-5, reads DGGITQSPKYLFRKEGQNVTLSCEQNLNHDAMYWYRQDPGQGLRLIYYSQIVNDFQKGDIAEGYSVSREKKESFPLTVTSAQKNPTAFYLCASTKDRLSNQPQHFGDGTRLSIL.

The CDR3 coding sequence is TGTGCCAGCAGTTACTCGCTGGGTCAGGTCTCCTACGAGCAGTACTTC. Translation: CASSYSLGQVSYEQYF. The rearrangement joins TRBV6-5 to TRBJ2-7, with D uncertain. V lost 0 bases and J lost 0, with 12 bases in between. The CDR3 runs to 16 residues. Looked up from germline, CDR1 is MNHEY and CDR2 is SVGAGI.

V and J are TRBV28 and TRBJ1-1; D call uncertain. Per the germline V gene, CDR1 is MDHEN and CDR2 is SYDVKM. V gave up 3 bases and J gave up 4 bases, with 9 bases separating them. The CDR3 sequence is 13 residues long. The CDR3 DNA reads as TGTGCCAGCAGTTTCTGGGCGCTCACTGAAGCTTTCTTT. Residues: CASSFWALTEAFF.

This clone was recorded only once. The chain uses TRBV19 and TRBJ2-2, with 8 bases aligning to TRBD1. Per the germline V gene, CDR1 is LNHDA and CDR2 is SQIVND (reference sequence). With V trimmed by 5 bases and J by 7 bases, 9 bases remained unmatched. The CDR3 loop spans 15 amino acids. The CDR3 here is CASSPGQVINGELFF. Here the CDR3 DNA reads TGTGCCAGTAGTCCGGGACAGGTCATAAACGGGGAGCTGTTTTTT. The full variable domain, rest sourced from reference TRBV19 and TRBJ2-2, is DGGITQSPKYLFRKEGQNVTLSCEQNLNHDAMYWYRQDPGQGLRLIYYSQIVNDFQKGDIAEGYSVSREKKESFPLTVTSAQKNPTAFYLCASSPGQVINGELFFGEGSRLTVL.

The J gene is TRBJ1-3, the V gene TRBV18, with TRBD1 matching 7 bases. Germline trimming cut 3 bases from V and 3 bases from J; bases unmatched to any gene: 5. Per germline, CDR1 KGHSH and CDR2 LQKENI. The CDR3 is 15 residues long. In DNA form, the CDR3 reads TGTGCCAGCTCACCCCTGACAGGGATTGGAAACACCATATATTTT. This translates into CASSPLTGIGNTIYF.

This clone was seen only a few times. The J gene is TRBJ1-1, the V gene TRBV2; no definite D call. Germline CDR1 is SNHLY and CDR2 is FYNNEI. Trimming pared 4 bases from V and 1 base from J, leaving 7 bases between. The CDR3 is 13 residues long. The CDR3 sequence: CASSAGQNTEAFF. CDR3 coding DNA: TGTGCCAGCAGTGCCGGGCAGAACACTGAAGCTTTCTTT.

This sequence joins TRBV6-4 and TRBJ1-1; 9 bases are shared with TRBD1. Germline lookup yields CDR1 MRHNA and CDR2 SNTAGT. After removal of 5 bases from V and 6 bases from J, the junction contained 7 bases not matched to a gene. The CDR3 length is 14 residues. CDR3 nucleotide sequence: TGTGCCAGCAGTCCAACAGGGGGCTTGGCTGAAGCTTTCTTT. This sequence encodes CASSPTGGLAEAFF.

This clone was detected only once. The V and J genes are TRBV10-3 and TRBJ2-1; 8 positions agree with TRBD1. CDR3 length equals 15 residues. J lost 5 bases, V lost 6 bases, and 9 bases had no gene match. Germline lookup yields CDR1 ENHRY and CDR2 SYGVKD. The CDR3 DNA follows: TGTGCCATCAGCGAAGCTGGACAGGGAAACAATGAGCAGTTCTTC. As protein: CAISEAGQGNNEQFF.

The CDR3 DNA sequence: TGTGCCAGCAGCGCTTCCCCGGGACAGTATTCCTACGAGCAGTACTTC. Residues: CASSASPGQYSYEQYF. V is TRBV9 and J is TRBJ2-7; TRBD1 aligns across 7 bases. Germline values: CDR1 SGDLS, CDR2 YYNGEE. J was trimmed by 1 base and V by 3 bases; bases with no gene match: 10. The CDR3 has 16 residues. The whole variable domain, filled in from reference TRBV9 and TRBJ2-7, reads DSGVTQTPKHLITATGQRVTLRCSPRSGDLSVYWYQQSLDQGLQFLIQYYNGEERAKGNILERFSAQQFPDLHSELNLSSLELGDSALYFCASSASPGQYSYEQYFGPGTRLTVT.

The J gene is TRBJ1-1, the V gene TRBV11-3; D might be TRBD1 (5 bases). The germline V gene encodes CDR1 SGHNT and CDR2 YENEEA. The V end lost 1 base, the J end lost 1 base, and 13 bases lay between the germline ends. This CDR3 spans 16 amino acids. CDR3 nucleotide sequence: TGTGCCAGCAGCTTAGGAGGCGGTGGGGGGAACACTGAAGCTTTCTTT. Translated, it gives CASSLGGGGGNTEAFF.

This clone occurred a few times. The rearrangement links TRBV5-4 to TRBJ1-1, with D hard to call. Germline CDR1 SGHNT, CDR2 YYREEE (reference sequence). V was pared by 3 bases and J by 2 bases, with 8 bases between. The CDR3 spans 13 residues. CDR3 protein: CASSSNSNTEAFF. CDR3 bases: TGTGCCAGCAGCTCCAACTCTAACACTGAAGCTTTCTTT. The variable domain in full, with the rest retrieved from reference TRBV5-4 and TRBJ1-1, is ETGVTQSPTHLIKTRGQQVTLRCSSQSGHNTVSWYQQALGQGPQFIFQYYREEENGRGNFPPRFSGLQFPNYSSELNVNALELDDSALYLCASSSNSNTEAFFGQGTRLTVV.

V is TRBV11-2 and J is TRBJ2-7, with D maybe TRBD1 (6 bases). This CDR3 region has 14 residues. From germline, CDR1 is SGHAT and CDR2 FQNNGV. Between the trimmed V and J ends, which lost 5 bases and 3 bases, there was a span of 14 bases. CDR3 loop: CASSLLGQNYEQYF. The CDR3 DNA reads TGTGCCAGCAGCCTGCTTGGACAGAACTACGAGCAGTACTTC.

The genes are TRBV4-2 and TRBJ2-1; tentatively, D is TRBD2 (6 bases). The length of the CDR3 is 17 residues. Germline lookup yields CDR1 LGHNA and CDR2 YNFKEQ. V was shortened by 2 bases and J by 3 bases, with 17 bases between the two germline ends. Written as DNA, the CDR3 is TGTGCCAGCAGCCAATCAAAGACCCGGGGGAACTACAATGAGCAGTTCTTC. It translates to CASSQSKTRGNYNEQFF.

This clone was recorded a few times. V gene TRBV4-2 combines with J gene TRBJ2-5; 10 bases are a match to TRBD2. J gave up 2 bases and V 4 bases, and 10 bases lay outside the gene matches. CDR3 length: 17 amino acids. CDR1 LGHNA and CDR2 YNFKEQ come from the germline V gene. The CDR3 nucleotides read TGTGCCAGCAGCCGTGATAGCGGGGGGACTATTCAAGAGACCCAGTACTTC. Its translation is CASSRDSGGTIQETQYF.

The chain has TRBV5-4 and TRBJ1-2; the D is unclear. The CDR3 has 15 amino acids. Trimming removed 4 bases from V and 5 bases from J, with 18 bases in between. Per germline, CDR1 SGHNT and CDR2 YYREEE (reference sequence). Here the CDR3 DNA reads TGTGCCAGCAGCCTACCTTACTTTGGATTATATGGCTACACCTTC. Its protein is CASSLPYFGLYGYTF.

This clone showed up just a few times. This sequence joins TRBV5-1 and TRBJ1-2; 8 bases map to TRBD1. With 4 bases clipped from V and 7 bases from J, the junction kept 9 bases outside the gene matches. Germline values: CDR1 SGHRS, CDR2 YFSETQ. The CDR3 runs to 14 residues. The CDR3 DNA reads TGCGCCAGCAGCCCGACAGGGGCTGTGTCTGGCTACACCTTC. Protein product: CASSPTGAVSGYTF.

The CDR3 is CASSPGGGSNYGYTF. CDR3 DNA: TGTGCCAGCAGCCCTGGGGGAGGTTCTAACTATGGCTACACCTTC. The chain joins TRBV4-2 to TRBJ1-2; weak D call: TRBD1 (5 bases). CDR3 length equals 15 residues. Germline V gives CDR1 LGHNA, CDR2 YNFKEQ. Trimming shortened V by 4 bases and J by 0 bases, and 12 bases separated the two germline ends.